This T cell receptor beta chain was identified during a study of shared clonotypes between healthy human individuals. CDR1 and CDR2 (germline): SGHTA, FQGNSA. The CDR3 consists of 15 residues. After removal of 5 bases from V and 4 bases from J, the junction contained 10 bases not matched to a gene. The table came from immunoSEQ multiplex PCR; TCRdb's copy has only in-frame clones and leaves some out. The top ten clones hold around 0.067% of a sample with 400,000 to 600,000 clones, about 96% of them seen once. Sample: naive CD4+ T cells sorted from blood. Subset meaning: CD45RA+ positively selected. The chain uses TRBV7-2 and TRBJ2-7, with 8 positions matching TRBD1. The clonotype originates from a woman aged 25 to 39 in good health. The CDR3 DNA follows: TGTGCCAGCAGCATAGGACAGGGCCTTAATTACGAGCAGTACTTC. Protein sequence: CASSIGQGLNYEQYF.